The T cell receptor (beta chain) under discussion was sequenced for a study of T cell clonality in common variable immunodeficiency. Study-level findings and limits: CVID patient heterogeneity limited repertoire-clinical complication correlations. Fewer deletions and N-nucleotide insertions were reportedly seen in common variable immunodeficiency TCR beta sequences.

There are a few counts of this clone. Its antigen remains unknown. The read stops 3 residues short of the end of the CDR3; the missing end is completed from the germline J gene. V was pared by 1 base and J by 3 bases, with 7 bases between. CDR1 is KGHSH, CDR2 LQKENI, per germline. The CDR3 sequence is 14 residues long. Of CVID subjects, more than twelve were female and fewer than 30 male, mean age about 40. Replacement immunoglobulin had been given to every CVID subject for at least one year. Repertoires were generated with immunoSEQ multiplex PCR, while TCRdb's copy carries only in-frame clones and drops some. The sample contains about 28,000 clones, none of them singletons.

The J gene is TRBJ1-3, the V gene TRBV18; the D gene is possibly TRBD1 (5 bases). This sequence was found in a human donor with common variable immunodeficiency. The sample taken for sequencing was peripheral blood mononuclear cells. The CDR3: CASSPRGDGNTIYF. CDR3 DNA, as far as it was read: TGTGCCAGCTCACCACGGGGGGATGGAAACACC. Together with reference TRBV18 and TRBJ1-3, the CDR3 gives the full variable domain: NAGVMQNPRHLVRRRGQEARLRCSPMKGHSHVYWYRQLPEEGLKFMVYLQKENIIDESGMPKERFSAEFPKEGPSILRIQQVVRGDSAAYFCASSPRGDGNTIYFGEGSWLTVV.